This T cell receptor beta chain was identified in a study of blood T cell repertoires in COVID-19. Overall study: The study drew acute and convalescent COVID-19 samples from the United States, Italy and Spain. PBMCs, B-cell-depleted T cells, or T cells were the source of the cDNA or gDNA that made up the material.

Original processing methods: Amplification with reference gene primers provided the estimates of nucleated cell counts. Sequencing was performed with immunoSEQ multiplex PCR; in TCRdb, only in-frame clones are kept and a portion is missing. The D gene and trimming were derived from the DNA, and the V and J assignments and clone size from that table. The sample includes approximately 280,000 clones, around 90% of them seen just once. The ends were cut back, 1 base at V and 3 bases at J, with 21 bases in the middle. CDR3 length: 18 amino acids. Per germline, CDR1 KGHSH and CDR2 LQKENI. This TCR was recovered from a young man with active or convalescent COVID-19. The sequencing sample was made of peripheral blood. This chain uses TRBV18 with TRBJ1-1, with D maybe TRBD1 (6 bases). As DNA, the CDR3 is TGTGCCAGCTCACCACGGGCAGGCAGAAACGGACAGCACACTGAAGCTTTCTTT. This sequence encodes CASSPRAGRNGQHTEAFF.